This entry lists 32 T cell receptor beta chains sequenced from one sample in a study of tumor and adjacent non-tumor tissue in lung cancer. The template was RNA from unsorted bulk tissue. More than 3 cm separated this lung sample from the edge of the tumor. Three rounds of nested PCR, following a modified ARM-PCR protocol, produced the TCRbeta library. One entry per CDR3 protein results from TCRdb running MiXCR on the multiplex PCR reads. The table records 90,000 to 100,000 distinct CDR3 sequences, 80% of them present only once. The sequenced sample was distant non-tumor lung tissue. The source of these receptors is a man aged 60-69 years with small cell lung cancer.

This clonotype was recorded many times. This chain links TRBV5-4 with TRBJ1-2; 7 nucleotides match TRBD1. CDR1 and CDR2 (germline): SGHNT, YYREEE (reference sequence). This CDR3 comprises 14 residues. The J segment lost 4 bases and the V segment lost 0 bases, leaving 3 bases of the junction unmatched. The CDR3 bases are TGTGCCAGCAGCTTGGGACAGGGAGGCTATGGCTACACCTTC. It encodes CASSLGQGGYGYTF.

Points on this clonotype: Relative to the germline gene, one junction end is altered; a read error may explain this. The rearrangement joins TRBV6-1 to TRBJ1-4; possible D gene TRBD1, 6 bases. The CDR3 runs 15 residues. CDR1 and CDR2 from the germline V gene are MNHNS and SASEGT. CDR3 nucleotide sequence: TGTACCAGCAGTTTCGGACGACAGGAAAGTGAAAAACTGTTTTTT. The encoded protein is CTSSFGRQESEKLFF.

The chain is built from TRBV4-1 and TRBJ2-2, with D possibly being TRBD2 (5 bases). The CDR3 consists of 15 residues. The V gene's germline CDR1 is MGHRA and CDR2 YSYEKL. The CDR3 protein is CVTSRGMINTGELFF. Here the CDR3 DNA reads TGCGTCACCAGCCGAGGGATGATAAACACCGGGGAGCTGTTTTTT.

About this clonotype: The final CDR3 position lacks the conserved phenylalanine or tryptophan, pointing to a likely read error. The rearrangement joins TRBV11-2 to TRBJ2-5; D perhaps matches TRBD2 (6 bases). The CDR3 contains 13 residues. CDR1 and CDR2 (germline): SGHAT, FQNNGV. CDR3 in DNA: TGTACCAGCAGCTCGGGACTTGGGGAGACCCAGTACCTC. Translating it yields CTSSSGLGETQYL.

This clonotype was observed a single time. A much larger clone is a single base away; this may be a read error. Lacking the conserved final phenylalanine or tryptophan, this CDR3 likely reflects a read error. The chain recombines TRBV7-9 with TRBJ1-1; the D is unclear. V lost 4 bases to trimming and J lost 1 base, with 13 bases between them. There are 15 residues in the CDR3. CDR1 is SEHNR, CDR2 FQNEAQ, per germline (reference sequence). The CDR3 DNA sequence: TGTGCCAGCAGCTCTCAAGGAATTTCGAACACTGAAGCTTTCCTT. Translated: CASSSQGISNTEAFL.

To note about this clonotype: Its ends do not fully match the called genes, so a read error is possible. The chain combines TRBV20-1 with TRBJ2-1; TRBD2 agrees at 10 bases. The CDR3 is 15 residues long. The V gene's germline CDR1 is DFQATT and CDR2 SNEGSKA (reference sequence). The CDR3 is CSALTSGCFRNEQFF. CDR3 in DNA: TGCAGTGCTTTGACTAGCGGGTGTTTTAGGAATGAGCAATTCTTC.

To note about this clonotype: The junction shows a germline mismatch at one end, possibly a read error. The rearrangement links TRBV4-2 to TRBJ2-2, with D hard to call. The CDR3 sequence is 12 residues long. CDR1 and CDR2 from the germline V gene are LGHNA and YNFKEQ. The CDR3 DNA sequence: TGTGCTAGCAGCCAAAAGACCGAGGAGCTGTTTTTT. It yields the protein CASSQKTEELFF.

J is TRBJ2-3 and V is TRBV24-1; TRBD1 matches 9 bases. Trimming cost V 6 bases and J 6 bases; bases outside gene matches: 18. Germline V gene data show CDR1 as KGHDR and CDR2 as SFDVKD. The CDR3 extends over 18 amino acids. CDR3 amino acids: CATSHPTGTGTGTDTQYF. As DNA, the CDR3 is TGTGCCACCAGTCACCCTACCGGGACAGGGACTGGTACTGATACGCAGTATTTT.

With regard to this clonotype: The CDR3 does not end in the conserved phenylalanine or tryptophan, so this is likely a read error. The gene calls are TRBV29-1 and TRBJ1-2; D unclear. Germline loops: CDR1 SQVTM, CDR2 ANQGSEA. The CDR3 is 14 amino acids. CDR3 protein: CSVEDHEQLYGYTY. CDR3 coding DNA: TGCAGTGTTGAAGATCATGAACAACTCTATGGCTACACCTAC.

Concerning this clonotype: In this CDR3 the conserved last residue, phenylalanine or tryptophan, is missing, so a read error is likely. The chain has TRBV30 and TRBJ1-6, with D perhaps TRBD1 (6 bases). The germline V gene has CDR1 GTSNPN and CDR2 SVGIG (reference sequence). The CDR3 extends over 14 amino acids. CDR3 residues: CAWRQGSFNSPLHS. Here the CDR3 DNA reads TGTGCCTGGAGACAGGGTTCCTTTAATTCACCCCTCCACTCT.

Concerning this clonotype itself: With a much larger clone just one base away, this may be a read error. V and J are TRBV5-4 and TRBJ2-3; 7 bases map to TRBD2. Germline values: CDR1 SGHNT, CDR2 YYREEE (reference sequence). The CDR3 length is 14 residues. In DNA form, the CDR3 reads TGTGCAGGTCTCAACGCGGGAGCTGATGATACGCAGTATTTT. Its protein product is CAGLNAGADDTQYF.

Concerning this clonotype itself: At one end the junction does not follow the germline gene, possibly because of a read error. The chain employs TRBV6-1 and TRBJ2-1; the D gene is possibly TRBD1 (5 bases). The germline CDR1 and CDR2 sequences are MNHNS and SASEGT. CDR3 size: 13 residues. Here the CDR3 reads CVSRSWGYNELFF. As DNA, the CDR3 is TGTGTCAGCAGATCATGGGGCTACAATGAGCTGTTCTTC.

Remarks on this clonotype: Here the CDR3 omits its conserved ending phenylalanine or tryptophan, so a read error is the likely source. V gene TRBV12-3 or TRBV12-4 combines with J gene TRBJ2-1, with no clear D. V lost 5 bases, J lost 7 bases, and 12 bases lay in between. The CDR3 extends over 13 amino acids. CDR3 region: CASSQLKGNEQFL. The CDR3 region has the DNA TGTGCCAGCAGTCAGTTGAAGGGAAATGAGCAGTTCCTC.

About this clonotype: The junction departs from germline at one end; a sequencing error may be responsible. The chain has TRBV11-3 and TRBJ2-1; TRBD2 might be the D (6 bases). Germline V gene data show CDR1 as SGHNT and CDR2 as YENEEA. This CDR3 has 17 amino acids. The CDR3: CASSSLGGGVSYNEEFF. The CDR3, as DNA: TGTGCCAGCAGCTCTCTAGGTGGAGGGGTCTCCTACAATGAGGAGTTCTTC. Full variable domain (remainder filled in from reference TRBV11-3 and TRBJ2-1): EAGVVQSPRYKIIEKKQPVAFWCNPISGHNTLYWYLQNLGQGPELLIRYENEEAVDDSQLPKDRFSAERLKGVDSTLKIQPAELGDSAVYLCASSSLGGGVSYNEEFFGPGTRLTVL.

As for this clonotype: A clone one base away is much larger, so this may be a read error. CDR3 amino acids: CATSDLPKGGNTGELFF. The CDR3 coding sequence is TGTGCCACCAGTGATTTGCCCAAGGGGGGGAACACCGGGGAGCTGTTTTTT. J is TRBJ2-2 and V is TRBV24-1; D could derive from TRBD1 or TRBD2 (6 bases each). Trimming took 0 bases from V and 1 from J, leaving 11 bases between them. Germline assignment: CDR1 KGHDR and CDR2 SFDVKD. The CDR3 covers 17 residues.

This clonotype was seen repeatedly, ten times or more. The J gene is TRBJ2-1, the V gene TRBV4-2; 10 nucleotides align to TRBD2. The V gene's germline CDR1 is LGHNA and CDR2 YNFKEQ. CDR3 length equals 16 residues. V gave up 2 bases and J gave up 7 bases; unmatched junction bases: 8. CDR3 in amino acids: CASSQNSGRFINEQFF. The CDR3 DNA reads TGTGCCAGCAGCCAAAATAGCGGGAGGTTTATAAATGAGCAGTTCTTC.

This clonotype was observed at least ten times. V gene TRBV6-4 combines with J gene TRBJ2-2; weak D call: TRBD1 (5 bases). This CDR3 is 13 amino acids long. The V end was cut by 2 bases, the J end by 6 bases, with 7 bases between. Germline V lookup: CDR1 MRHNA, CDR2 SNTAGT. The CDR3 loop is CASSDRGSGELFF. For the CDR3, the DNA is TGTGCCAGCAGTGACAGGGGCTCCGGGGAGCTGTTTTTT.

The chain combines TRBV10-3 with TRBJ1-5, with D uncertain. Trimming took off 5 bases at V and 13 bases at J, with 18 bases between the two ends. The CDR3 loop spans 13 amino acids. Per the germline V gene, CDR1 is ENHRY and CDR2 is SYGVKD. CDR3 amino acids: CAISPESNQSQHF. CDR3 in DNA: TGTGCCATCAGTCCCGAAAGCAATCAGTCACAGCATTTT.

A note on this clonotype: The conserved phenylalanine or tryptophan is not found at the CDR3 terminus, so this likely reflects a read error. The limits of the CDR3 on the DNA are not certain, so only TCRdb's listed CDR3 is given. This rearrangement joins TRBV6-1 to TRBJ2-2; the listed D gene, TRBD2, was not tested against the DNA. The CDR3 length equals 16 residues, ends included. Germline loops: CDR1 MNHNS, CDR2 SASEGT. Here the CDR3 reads CASSGLAGVNTGELFC.

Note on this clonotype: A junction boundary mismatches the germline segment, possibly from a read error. CDR3 region: CSAMGDRTLTNHGYTF. The CDR3 DNA follows: TGCAGTGCTATGGGGGACCGAACCCTTACTAACCATGGCTACACCTTC. J is TRBJ1-2 and V is TRBV20-1; the D gene is possibly TRBD1 (5 bases). Germline CDR1 reads DFQATT; CDR2 reads SNEGSKA (reference sequence). This CDR3 has 16 residues.

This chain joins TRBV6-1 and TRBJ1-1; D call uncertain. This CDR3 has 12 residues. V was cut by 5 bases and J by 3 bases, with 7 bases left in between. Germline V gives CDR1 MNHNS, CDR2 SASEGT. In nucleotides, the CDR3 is TGTGCCAGCAGTATCTGGGACACTGAAGCTTTCTTT. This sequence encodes CASSIWDTEAFF.

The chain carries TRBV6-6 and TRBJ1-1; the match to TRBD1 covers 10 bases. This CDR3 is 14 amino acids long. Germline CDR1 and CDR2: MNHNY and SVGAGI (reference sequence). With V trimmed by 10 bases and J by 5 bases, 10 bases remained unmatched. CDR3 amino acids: CAIRDRGGYTEAFF. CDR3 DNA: TGTGCCATCAGGGACAGGGGAGGGTATACTGAAGCTTTCTTT.

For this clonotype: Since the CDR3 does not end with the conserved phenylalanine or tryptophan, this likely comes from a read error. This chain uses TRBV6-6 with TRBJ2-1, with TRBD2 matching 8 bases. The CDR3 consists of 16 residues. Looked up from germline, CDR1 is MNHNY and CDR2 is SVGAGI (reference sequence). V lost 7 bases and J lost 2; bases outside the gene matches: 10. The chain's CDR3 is CASMRGAGGTYNEQFL. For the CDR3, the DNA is TGTGCCAGCATGAGGGGGGCGGGAGGCACCTACAATGAGCAGTTCTTG.

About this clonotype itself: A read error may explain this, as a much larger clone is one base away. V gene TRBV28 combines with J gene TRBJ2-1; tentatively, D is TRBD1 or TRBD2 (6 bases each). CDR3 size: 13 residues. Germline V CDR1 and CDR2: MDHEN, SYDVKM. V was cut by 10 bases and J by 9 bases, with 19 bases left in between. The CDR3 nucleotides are TGTGCCATCAGAAACCCACAGGGAGGTGAGCAGTTCTTC. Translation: CAIRNPQGGEQFF.

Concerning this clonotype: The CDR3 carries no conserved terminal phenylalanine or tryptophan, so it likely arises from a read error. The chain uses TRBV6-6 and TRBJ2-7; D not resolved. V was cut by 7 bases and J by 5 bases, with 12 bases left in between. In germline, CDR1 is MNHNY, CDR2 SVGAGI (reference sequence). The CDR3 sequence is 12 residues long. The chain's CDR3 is CASNGVLDEQYI. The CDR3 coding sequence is TGTGCCAGCAATGGGGTCCTGGACGAGCAGTACATC.

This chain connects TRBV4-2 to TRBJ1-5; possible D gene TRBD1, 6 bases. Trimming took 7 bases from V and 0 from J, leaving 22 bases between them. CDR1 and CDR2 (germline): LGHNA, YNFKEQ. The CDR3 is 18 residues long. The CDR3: CASNRGGYSGISNQPQHF. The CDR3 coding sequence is TGTGCCAGCAACCGAGGGGGTTATAGCGGTATTAGCAATCAGCCCCAGCATTTT.

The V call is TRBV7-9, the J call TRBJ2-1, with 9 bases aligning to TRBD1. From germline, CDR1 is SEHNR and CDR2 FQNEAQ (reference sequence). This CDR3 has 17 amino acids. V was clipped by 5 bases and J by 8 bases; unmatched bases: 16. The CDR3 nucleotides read TGTGCCAGCAGCCCGTGGGGGGGGACAGGGACCGCAGATGAGCAGTTCTTC. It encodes CASSPWGGTGTADEQFF. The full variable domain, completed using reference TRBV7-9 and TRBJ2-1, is DTGVSQNPRHKITKRGQNVTFRCDPISEHNRLYWYRQTLGQGPEFLTYFQNEAQLEKSRLLSDRFSAERPKGSFSTLEIQRTEQGDSAMYLCASSPWGGTGTADEQFFGPGTRLTVL.

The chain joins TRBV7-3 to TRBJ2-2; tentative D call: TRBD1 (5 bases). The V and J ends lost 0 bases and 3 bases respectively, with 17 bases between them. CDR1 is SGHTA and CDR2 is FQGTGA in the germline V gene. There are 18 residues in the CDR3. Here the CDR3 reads CASSLTAVGRADTGELFF. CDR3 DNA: TGTGCCAGCAGCTTAACGGCGGTTGGCAGGGCGGACACCGGGGAGCTGTTTTTT. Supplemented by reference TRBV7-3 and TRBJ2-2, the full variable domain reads GAGVSQTPSNKVTEKGKYVELRCDPISGHTALYWYRQSLGQGPEFLIYFQGTGAADDSGLPNDRFFAVRPEGSVSTLKIQRTERGDSAVYLCASSLTAVGRADTGELFFGEGSRLTVL.

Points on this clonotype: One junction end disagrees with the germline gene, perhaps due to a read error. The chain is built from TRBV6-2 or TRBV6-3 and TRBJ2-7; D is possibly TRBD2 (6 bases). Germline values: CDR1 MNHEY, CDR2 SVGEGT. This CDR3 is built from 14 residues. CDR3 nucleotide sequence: TGTGTCAGCGGGTTGCAGCGGATCACCTACGAGCAGTACTTC. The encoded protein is CVSGLQRITYEQYF.

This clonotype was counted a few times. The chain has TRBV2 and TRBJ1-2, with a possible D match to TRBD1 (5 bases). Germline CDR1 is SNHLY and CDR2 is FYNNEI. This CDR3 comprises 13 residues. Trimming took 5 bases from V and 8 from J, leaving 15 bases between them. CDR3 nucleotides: TGTGCCAGCAGTCCGCCCGGAAAGGGGGGCTACACCTTC. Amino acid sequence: CASSPPGKGGYTF.

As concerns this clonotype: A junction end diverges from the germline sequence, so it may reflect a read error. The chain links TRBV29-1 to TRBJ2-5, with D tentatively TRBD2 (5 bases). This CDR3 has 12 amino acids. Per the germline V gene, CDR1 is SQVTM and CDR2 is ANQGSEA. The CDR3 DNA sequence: TGCAGCGCTCGGGTGGTTAGGGAGACCCAGTACTTT. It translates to CSARVVRETQYF.

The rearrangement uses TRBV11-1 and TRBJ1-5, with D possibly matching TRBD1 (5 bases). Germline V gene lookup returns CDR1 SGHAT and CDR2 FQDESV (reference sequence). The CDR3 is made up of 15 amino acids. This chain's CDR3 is CGSSRDGGTYQPQHF. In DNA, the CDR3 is TGTGGTAGCAGCAGGGACGGCGGAACCTATCAGCCCCAGCATTTT. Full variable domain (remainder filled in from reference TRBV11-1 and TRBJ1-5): EAEVAQSPRYKITEKSQAVAFWCDPISGHATLYWYRQILGQGPELLVQFQDESVVDDSQLPKDRFSAERLKGVDSTLKIQPAELGDSAMYLCGSSRDGGTYQPQHFGDGTRLSIL.